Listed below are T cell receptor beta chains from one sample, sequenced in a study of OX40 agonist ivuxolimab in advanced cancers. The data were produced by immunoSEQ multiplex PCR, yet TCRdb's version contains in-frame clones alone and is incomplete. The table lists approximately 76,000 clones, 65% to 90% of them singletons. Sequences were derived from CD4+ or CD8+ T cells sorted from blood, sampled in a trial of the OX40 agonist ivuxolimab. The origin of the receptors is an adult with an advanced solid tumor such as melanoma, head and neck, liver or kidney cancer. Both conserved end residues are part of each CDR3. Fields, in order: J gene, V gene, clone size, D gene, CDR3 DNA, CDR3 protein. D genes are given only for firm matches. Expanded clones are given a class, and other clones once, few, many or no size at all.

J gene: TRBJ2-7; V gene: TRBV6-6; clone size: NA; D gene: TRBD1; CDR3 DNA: TGTGCCAGCAGTCCCACCGGGACAGGGCACTACGAGCAGTACTTC; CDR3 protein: CASSPTGTGHYEQYF
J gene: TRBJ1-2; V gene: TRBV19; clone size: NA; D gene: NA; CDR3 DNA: TGTGCCAGTAGTATCGGGACGGCTAACTATGGCTACACCTTC; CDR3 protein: CASSIGTANYGYTF
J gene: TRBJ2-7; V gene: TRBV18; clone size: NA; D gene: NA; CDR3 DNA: TGTGCCAGCTCACCAGCCAGGGAGTACGAGCAGTACTTC; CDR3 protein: CASSPAREYEQYF
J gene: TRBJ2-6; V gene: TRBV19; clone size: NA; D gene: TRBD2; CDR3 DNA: TGTGCCAGTAGTATTGGGGGAGCGGGGGGTCGCTCTGGGGCCAACGTCCTGACTTTC; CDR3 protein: CASSIGGAGGRSGANVLTF
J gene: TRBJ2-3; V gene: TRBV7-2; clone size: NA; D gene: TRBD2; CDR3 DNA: TGTGCCAGCAGCTTAGATCTAGCGGATGTAGATACGCAGTATTTT; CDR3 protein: CASSLDLADVDTQYF
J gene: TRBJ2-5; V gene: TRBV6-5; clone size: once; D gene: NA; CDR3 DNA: TGTGCCAGTAGTACAGGACTAAGTGAGACCCAGTACTTC; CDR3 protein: CASSTGLSETQYF
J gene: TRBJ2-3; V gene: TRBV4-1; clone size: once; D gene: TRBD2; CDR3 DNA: TGCGCCAGCAGCCAAACGACTAGCGGGGGGACTAGCACAGATACGCAGTATTTT; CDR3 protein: CASSQTTSGGTSTDTQYF
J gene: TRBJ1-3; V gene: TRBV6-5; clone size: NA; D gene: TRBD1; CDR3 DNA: TGTGCCAGCAGTTACTCGACCAGGGGGTTTGGAAACACCATATATTTT; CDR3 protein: CASSYSTRGFGNTIYF
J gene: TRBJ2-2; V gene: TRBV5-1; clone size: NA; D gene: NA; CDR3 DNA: TGCGCCAGCAGCCCCCTAAGCCGGGGGGCGTCCGGGGAGCTGTTTTTT; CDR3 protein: CASSPLSRGASGELFF
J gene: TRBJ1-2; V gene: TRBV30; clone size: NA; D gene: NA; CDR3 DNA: TGTGCCTGGATCCAACCCGGGGGAGAGGTCTATGGCTACACCTTC; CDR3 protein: CAWIQPGGEVYGYTF
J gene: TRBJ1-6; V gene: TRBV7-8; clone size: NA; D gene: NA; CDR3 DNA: TGTGCCAGCAGCTTCGAGGAGGGGGTTTCGGCCCTCCACTTT; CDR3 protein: CASSFEEGVSALHF
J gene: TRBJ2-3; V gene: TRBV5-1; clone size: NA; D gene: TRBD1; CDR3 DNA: TGCGCCAGCAGCCCCCGGACAGGTCTAGATACGCAGTATTTT; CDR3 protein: CASSPRTGLDTQYF